A single sample is the source of the 28 T cell receptor beta chains below, sequenced in a study of T cells after yellow fever vaccination. Using its own MiXCR run on the 5' RACE reads, TCRdb lists one record per CDR3 protein. Among 620,000 or so distinct CDR3 sequences, 9% to 15% were seen once, and the ten largest hold under 15%. The specimen comprised PBMCs, sampled on the day of the yellow fever booster vaccination. The receptors here all came from a man under 40 who received the YFV17D yellow fever vaccine.

This clonotype has a handful of counts. The rearrangement links TRBV7-2 to TRBJ2-4; 10 positions match TRBD1. Germline CDR1 is SGHTA and CDR2 is FQGNSA. After removal of 5 bases from V and 0 bases from J, the junction contained 7 bases not matched to a gene. The CDR3 runs 17 residues. CDR3 DNA: TGTGCCAGCAGCCCACGCCGGGACAGGGGAGCCAAAAACATTCAGTACTTC. This translates into CASSPRRDRGAKNIQYF.

The table lists this clonotype with a few counts. V gene TRBV7-9 combines with J gene TRBJ2-3, with 12 bases lining up with TRBD2. J lost 4 bases, V lost 6 bases, and 5 bases had no gene match. CDR3 length: 15 amino acids. Germline V gene data show CDR1 as SEHNR and CDR2 as FQNEAQ (reference sequence). The CDR3, as DNA: TGTGCCAGCAGTTGGCTAGCGGGAGGGCCAGATACGCAGTATTTT. Amino acids: CASSWLAGGPDTQYF.

In its sample, this clonotype was seen many times. The rearrangement links TRBV7-9 to TRBJ2-4, with a possible D match to TRBD1 (6 bases). Germline loops: CDR1 SEHNR, CDR2 FQNEAQ (reference sequence). Deletions cut 8 bases from V and 0 bases from J, with 8 bases between. CDR3 length equals 13 residues. The CDR3 loop reads CASSGVAKNIQYF. In DNA form, the CDR3 reads TGTGCCAGCTCAGGGGTAGCCAAAAACATTCAGTACTTC.

For the CDR3, the DNA is TGTGCCTGGAGTGTACAGGGGTGGGATGAGCAGTTCTTC. Residues: CAWSVQGWDEQFF. The V gene is TRBV30, the J gene TRBJ2-1, with 7 bases fitting TRBD1. CDR1 is GTSNPN and CDR2 is SVGIG in the germline V gene (reference sequence). This CDR3 is 13 amino acids long. With 0 bases clipped from V and 8 bases from J, the junction kept 4 bases outside the gene matches.

This clonotype was seen a few times. The chain links TRBV2 to TRBJ2-4, with TRBD1 identical over 8 bases. CDR3 size: 16 residues. The V gene end was trimmed by 4 bases and the J gene end by 0 bases; junction bases not matched to a gene: 5. Germline CDR1 reads SNHLY; CDR2 reads FYNNEI. Written as DNA, the CDR3 is TGTGCCAGCAGTGGTGGACAGGGACAAGCCAAAAACATTCAGTACTTC. Its protein is CASSGGQGQAKNIQYF.

The table lists this clonotype with a few counts. The chain joins TRBV6-5 to TRBJ2-2; TRBD1 matches 8 bases. The ends lost 0 bases at V and 4 bases at J; junction bases unmatched: 7. Germline lookup yields CDR1 MNHEY and CDR2 SVGAGI. The CDR3 sequence is 17 residues long. The CDR3 bases are TGTGCCAGCAGTTACTCGCACAGGGGGACCGTCACCGGGGAGCTGTTTTTT. Its translation: CASSYSHRGTVTGELFF.

A few counts support this clonotype. This chain links TRBV20-1 with TRBJ2-3; 7 positions match TRBD2. J was trimmed by 4 bases and V by 3 bases; bases with no gene match: 19. The germline CDR1 and CDR2 sequences are DFQATT and SNEGSKA (reference sequence). The CDR3 consists of 18 residues. CDR3 in DNA: TGCAGTGCTAGGCGGCTCGGGGGGAGCGGGATTAACTCAGATACGCAGTATTTT. Translation gives CSARRLGGSGINSDTQYF.

The chain couples TRBV15 to TRBJ2-2, with a weak D call TRBD2 (5 bases). Trimming left V 1 base short and J 3 bases short, with 9 bases between. Germline CDR1 reads LNHNV; CDR2 reads YYDKDF (reference sequence). This CDR3 is 15 amino acids long. The CDR3 is CATSRGPRDTGELFF. In DNA, the CDR3 is TGTGCCACCAGCAGAGGACCGAGGGACACCGGGGAGCTGTTTTTT.

The V and J genes are TRBV20-1 and TRBJ2-3, with D perhaps matching TRBD1 (5 bases). The V gene lost 6 bases and the J gene lost 0 bases, with 10 bases spanning the gap. CDR1 is DFQATT and CDR2 is SNEGSKA in the germline V gene (reference sequence). CDR3 size: 13 residues. The CDR3 nucleotides read TGCAGTGCGATGACAGAGAGCACAGATACGCAGTATTTT. Translated, it gives CSAMTESTDTQYF.

This clonotype was detected only a few times. The chain links TRBV20-1 to TRBJ2-3, with a possible D match to TRBD1 (7 bases). The CDR3 spans 15 residues. The V end was cut by 7 bases, the J end by 4 bases, with 21 bases between. Germline CDR1 reads DFQATT; CDR2 reads SNEGSKA (reference sequence). The CDR3 is CSVRGGGGASDTQYF. CDR3 bases: TGCAGTGTTCGAGGAGGAGGGGGCGCATCAGATACGCAGTATTTT.

This chain joins TRBV7-2 and TRBJ2-3; 9 bases are shared with TRBD2. Trimming cost V 3 bases and J 7 bases; bases outside gene matches: 5. There are 14 residues in the CDR3. Germline V lookup: CDR1 SGHTA, CDR2 FQGNSA. The CDR3 sequence is CASSLSGGRYTQYF. The CDR3, as DNA: TGTGCCAGCAGCTTGAGCGGGGGGAGATATACGCAGTATTTT.

This clonotype showed up just a few times. The chain couples TRBV29-1 to TRBJ2-3; 13 positions agree with TRBD2. Germline CDR1 and CDR2: SQVTM and ANQGSEA. Unmatched junction bases numbered 1, after V lost 3 bases and J lost 1 base. This CDR3 spans 15 amino acids. The CDR3 nucleotides are TGCAGCGTTGATGGGACTAGCGGGGGCACAGATACGCAGTATTTT. Translation gives CSVDGTSGGTDTQYF.

This rearrangement joins TRBV28 to TRBJ2-7, with a tentative D call TRBD1 (6 bases). Deletions cut 7 bases from V and 4 bases from J, with 14 bases between. There are 13 residues in the CDR3. Germline CDR1 reads MDHEN; CDR2 reads SYDVKM. The CDR3 sequence is CASMKGQIYEQYF. The CDR3 DNA follows: TGTGCCAGCATGAAGGGACAAATTTACGAGCAGTACTTC.

This clonotype has more than one count but fewer than ten. The genes are TRBV10-3 and TRBJ2-7; 9 bases fit TRBD1. CDR3 length equals 14 residues. Germline-derived CDR1 and CDR2 are ENHRY and SYGVKD. The J segment lost 5 bases and the V segment lost 5 bases, leaving 7 bases of the junction unmatched. The CDR3 sequence: CAISSRDRVNEQYF. The CDR3, as DNA: TGTGCCATCAGTAGCCGGGACAGGGTGAACGAGCAGTACTTC.

The chain is built from TRBV16 and TRBJ2-7; D is uncertain. CDR1 and CDR2 from the germline V gene are KGHSY and FQNENV. The CDR3 sequence is 13 residues long. V lost 7 bases, J lost 3 bases, and 13 bases lay in between. The CDR3 DNA reads TGTGCCAGCAACCCCTTGGGCCTCTACGAGCAGTACTTC. Its protein is CASNPLGLYEQYF. The full variable domain, with the rest looked up from reference TRBV16 and TRBJ2-7, is GEEVAQTPKHLVRGEGQKAKLYCAPIKGHSYVFWYQQVLKNEFKFLISFQNENVFDETGMPKERFSAKCLPNSPCSLEIQATKLEDSAVYFCASNPLGLYEQYFGPGTRLTVT.

The CDR3 DNA reads TGTGCCAGCAGCCGCCGGGACAGCCCCGTCAATGAGCAGTTCTTC. Translated, it gives CASSRRDSPVNEQFF. The chain uses TRBV5-4 and TRBJ2-1, with 7 bases lining up with TRBD1. The V segment lost 4 bases and the J segment 6 bases; nucleotides outside the gene matches: 10. Germline V CDR1 and CDR2: SGHNT, YYREEE (reference sequence). The CDR3 is made up of 15 amino acids.

The chain employs TRBV29-1 and TRBJ2-2; D gene unclear. Trimming took 7 bases from V and 6 from J, leaving 12 bases between them. This CDR3 is built from 12 residues. The germline V gene encodes CDR1 SQVTM and CDR2 ANQGSEA. The CDR3 region is CSACPAPGELFF. The CDR3 nucleotides are TGCAGCGCTTGTCCGGCGCCCGGGGAGCTGTTTTTT.

This rearrangement joins TRBV5-4 to TRBJ2-2, with D perhaps matching TRBD1 or TRBD2 (6 bases each). The V gene's germline CDR1 is SGHNT and CDR2 YYREEE (reference sequence). This CDR3 is 15 amino acids long. The germline V and J ends were trimmed by 2 bases and 4 bases, with 12 bases remaining between them. The CDR3 coding sequence is TGTGCCAGCAGCTTTGGCGGGACAACCACCGGGGAGCTGTTTTTT. Protein product: CASSFGGTTTGELFF.

This clonotype was seen repeatedly, ten times or more. This sequence joins TRBV30 and TRBJ1-5; D unclear. This CDR3 is built from 12 residues. V was shortened by 2 bases and J by 9 bases, with 11 bases between the two germline ends. Germline-derived CDR1 and CDR2 are GTSNPN and SVGIG (reference sequence). CDR3 loop: CAWSRGLGPQHF. CDR3 DNA: TGTGCCTGGAGTCGAGGCTTGGGGCCCCAGCATTTT.

In its sample, this clonotype was seen a few times. This sequence joins TRBV3-1 and TRBJ2-1; 7 bases align to TRBD2. Germline assignment: CDR1 LGHDT and CDR2 YNNKEL (reference sequence). The CDR3 sequence is 11 residues long. With 1 base clipped from V and 16 bases from J, the junction kept 4 bases outside the gene matches. CDR3 DNA sequence: TGTGCCAGCAGCCAAGCTAGCGGATTCTTCTTC. It yields the protein CASSQASGFFF.

The chain carries TRBV20-1 and TRBJ1-5; D is ambiguous. The germline V and J ends were trimmed by 3 bases and 4 bases, with 13 bases remaining between them. Germline V gene sequence: CDR1 DFQATT, CDR2 SNEGSKA (reference sequence). This CDR3 is built from 14 residues. The CDR3 DNA reads TGCAGTGCTAGGGTCGGGCCGTCTAATCAGCCCCAGCATTTT. Its protein is CSARVGPSNQPQHF.

The chain has TRBV20-1 and TRBJ2-5, with D unclear. V lost 0 bases and J 4 bases, leaving 9 bases between the germline ends. CDR1 is DFQATT and CDR2 is SNEGSKA in the germline V gene (reference sequence). CDR3 length equals 13 residues. CDR3 sequence (DNA): TGCAGTGCTAGAGATAGGCCGGGAGAGACCCAGTACTTC. Translated: CSARDRPGETQYF.

This clonotype turned up a few times. The V gene is TRBV4-3, the J gene TRBJ2-2; D is unresolved. V dropped 4 bases and J dropped 2 bases, with 11 bases sitting between them. This CDR3 contains 15 residues. Germline V gives CDR1 LGHNA, CDR2 YSLEER. CDR3 sequence reads: CASSRLTGNTGELFF. Here the CDR3 DNA reads TGCGCCAGCAGCCGCTTGACTGGCAACACCGGGGAGCTGTTTTTT.

The V call is TRBV29-1, the J call TRBJ2-1, with TRBD2 matching 10 bases. Germline V gene data show CDR1 as SQVTM and CDR2 as ANQGSEA. V was pared by 3 bases and J by 6 bases, with 2 bases of the junction left unmatched. The length of the CDR3 is 13 residues. CDR3 nucleotide sequence: TGCAGCGTTGATTCTAGCGGGGGCAATGAGCAGTTCTTC. Translation: CSVDSSGGNEQFF.

This clonotype was detected only a few times. The rearrangement uses TRBV15 and TRBJ2-1; TRBD2 matches 10 bases. The ends lost 0 bases at V and 7 bases at J; junction bases unmatched: 9. The CDR3 spans 17 residues. CDR1 is LNHNV, CDR2 YYDKDF, per germline (reference sequence). CDR3 sequence (DNA): TGTGCCACCAGCAGAGATGATTTGGCTAGCGGGAGTAATGAGCAGTTCTTC. It codes for CATSRDDLASGSNEQFF.

The rearrangement joins TRBV20-1 to TRBJ2-1; D may be TRBD2 (5 bases). This CDR3 contains 20 residues. Deletions cut 5 bases from V and 0 bases from J, with 29 bases between. In germline, CDR1 is DFQATT, CDR2 SNEGSKA (reference sequence). In nucleotides, the CDR3 is TGCAGTGCTGAGGGCAGAAGCGGCGATACTAGGGCCCGCTCCTACAATGAGCAGTTCTTC. Translating it yields CSAEGRSGDTRARSYNEQFF.

CDR3 amino acids: CSTRQGPSYEQYF. The CDR3 coding sequence is TGCAGCACAAGACAGGGGCCGTCCTACGAGCAGTACTTC. The genes are TRBV29-1 and TRBJ2-7; 8 bases match TRBD1. V lost 8 bases to trimming and J lost 1 base; unmatched junction nucleotides: 7. The CDR3 is 13 residues long. Germline CDR1 SQVTM, CDR2 ANQGSEA.

There are a few counts of this clonotype. V usage is TRBV28 and J usage is TRBJ2-7, with a possible D match to TRBD2 (5 bases). Trimming pared 6 bases from V and 3 bases from J, leaving 21 bases between. The CDR3 contains 16 residues. Germline CDR1 is MDHEN and CDR2 is SYDVKM. In DNA, the CDR3 is TGTGCCAGCAGCCCCATCCTTACGGGGAGAAGCTACGAGCAGTACTTC. Protein: CASSPILTGRSYEQYF.